This TCR beta chain is drawn from a study of cytomegalovirus exposure and HLA in healthy donors. Study-level findings and limits: TCR beta chains numbering 150 to 200 were designated cytomegalovirus-associated. Among the CMV-associated chains, a few were confirmed in vitro as specific for CMV antigens. Some public TCRs appeared in many individuals, while most sequences were rare. Analysis was carried out at a later point, and it linked a missense DCLRE1C variant to TCR beta V- and J-gene trimming.

Researchers ran the PCR with 60 Vbeta and 13 Jbeta primers. Some clones are missing from TCRdb's copy, which holds only in-frame ones; the method was immunoSEQ multiplex PCR. The sample yields about 280,000 clones, roughly 90% seen once. CDR1 and CDR2 (germline): MGHRA, YSYEKL. The CDR3 runs 15 residues. With respect to this clone: What it binds is not known. One end of the junction varies from germline; a read error may be responsible.

The sequenced material came from PBMCs. V usage is TRBV4-1 and J usage is TRBJ2-7, with D possibly TRBD1 on 5 matching bases. This receptor was taken from a woman aged 18-30 years in good health and CMV-seronegative. CDR3 nucleotide sequence: TGCGCCAGCGGCCAATTCGGTACAGGAGACTACGAGCAGTACTTC. This translates into CASGQFGTGDYEQYF.